In this sample, the clone carrying this T cell receptor (beta chain) turned up once. Its antigen is not known. This sample stems from a study of graft-versus-host responses after intestinal transplantation. Looking at the study overall: Each of the recipients got a multivisceral, liver-intestinal, or isolated intestinal transplant. Recipients across the board were started on anti-thymocyte globulin induction, then kept on tacrolimus and steroids for about 3 years.

Clones were sequenced by immunoSEQ multiplex PCR, and TCRdb holds only the in-frame ones, with some missing. The sample holds 99,000 or so clones, 85% to 95% seen once. General study findings and limits: Some GvH clones appeared in ileal mucosa or blood before recipient bone marrow. Some patients had graft-donor T cell macrochimerism, and their allografts showed high graft-versus-host to host-versus-graft clonal ratios.

This receptor was taken from a human donor who was the organ donor for an intestinal transplant. The sample in question was unstimulated CD8+ T cells sorted from spleen or lymph node cells, obtained before transplant.

CDR3 nucleotide sequence: TGTGCCACCTCAAGCGTGGGGACGGGGGACTATGGCTACACCTTC. This translates into CATSSVGTGDYGYTF. The genes are TRBV15 and TRBJ1-2; the D gene is possibly TRBD1 (5 bases). CDR3 length equals 15 residues. Germline lookup yields CDR1 LNHNV and CDR2 YYDKDF (reference sequence). Trimming cost V 8 bases and J 3 bases, with 19 bases left between them.